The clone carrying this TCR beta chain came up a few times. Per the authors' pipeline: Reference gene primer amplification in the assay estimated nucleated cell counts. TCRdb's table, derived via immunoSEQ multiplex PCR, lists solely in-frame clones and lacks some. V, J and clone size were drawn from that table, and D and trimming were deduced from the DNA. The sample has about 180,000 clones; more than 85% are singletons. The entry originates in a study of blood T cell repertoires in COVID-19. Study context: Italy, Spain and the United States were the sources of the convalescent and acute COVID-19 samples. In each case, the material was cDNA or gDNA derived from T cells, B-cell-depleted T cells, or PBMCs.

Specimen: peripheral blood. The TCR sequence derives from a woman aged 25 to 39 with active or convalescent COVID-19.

In nucleotides, the CDR3 is TGTGCCAGTAGCCCGGGGGGGACAGGGGGCTTTGAAGCTTTCTTT. Translation gives CASSPGGTGGFEAFF. The chain is built from TRBV19 and TRBJ1-1; 12 bases are a match to TRBD1. Looked up from germline, CDR1 is LNHDA and CDR2 is SQIVND (reference sequence). Losses at the gene ends were 6 bases for V and 7 bases for J; bases not matched to a gene: 9. This CDR3 region has 15 residues.